The source of this T cell receptor beta chain is a study of shared T cell receptors in the human thymus. TCRdb's table, derived via immunoSEQ multiplex PCR, lists solely in-frame clones and lacks some. The table shows 540,000 or so clones, with around three quarters occurring only once. Germline V gene sequence: CDR1 SGHDT, CDR2 YYEEEE. V lost 4 bases to trimming and J lost 0 bases; unmatched junction nucleotides: 4. The CDR3 length is 15 residues. These data were also filed under a second study, of human thymus T cells. That publication notes: Thymic resections from corrective heart surgery supplied the tissue. It looked as if thymic and blood repertoires used V and J genes in a biased way. Related research examined unrelated individuals and reported that their thymic repertoires overlapped highly.

J is TRBJ2-7 and V is TRBV5-6; 10 bases line up with TRBD2. The TCR comes from a boy younger than two with a congenital heart defect. The sample was thymocytes. Here the CDR3 reads CASSDLAGGSYEQYF. CDR3 DNA: TGTGCCAGCAGCGATTTAGCGGGAGGCTCCTACGAGCAGTACTTC.